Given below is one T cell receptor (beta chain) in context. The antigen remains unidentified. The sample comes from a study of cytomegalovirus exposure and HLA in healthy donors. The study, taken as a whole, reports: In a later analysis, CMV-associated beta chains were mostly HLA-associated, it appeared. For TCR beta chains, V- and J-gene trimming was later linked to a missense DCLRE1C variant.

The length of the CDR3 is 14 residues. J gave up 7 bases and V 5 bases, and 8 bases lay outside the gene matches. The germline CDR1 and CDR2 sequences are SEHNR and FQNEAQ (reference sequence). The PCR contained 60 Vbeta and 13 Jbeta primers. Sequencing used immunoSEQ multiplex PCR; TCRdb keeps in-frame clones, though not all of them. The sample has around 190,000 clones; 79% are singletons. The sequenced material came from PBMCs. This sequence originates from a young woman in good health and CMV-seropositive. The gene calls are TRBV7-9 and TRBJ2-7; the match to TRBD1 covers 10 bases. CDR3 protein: CASSPWTGGGEQYF. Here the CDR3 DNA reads TGTGCCAGCAGCCCCTGGACAGGGGGAGGAGAGCAGTACTTC. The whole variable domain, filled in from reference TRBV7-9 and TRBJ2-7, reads DTGVSQNPRHKITKRGQNVTFRCDPISEHNRLYWYRQTLGQGPEFLTYFQNEAQLEKSRLLSDRFSAERPKGSFSTLEIQRTEQGDSAMYLCASSPWTGGGEQYFGPGTRLTVT.